This TCR beta chain was recovered during a study of T cell clonality in common variable immunodeficiency. The CVID group had approximately 14 females and around 29 males, mean age around 40. Patients and controls were mostly of Caucasian heritage. CDR1 and CDR2 (germline): SGHTA, FQGNSA. This CDR3 has 15 amino acids. Trimming took 5 bases from V and 9 from J; bases not matched to a gene: 6. Study-wide results and caveats: CVID subjects had higher TCRbeta clonality than healthy controls, most marked in about a third. Reportedly, TCR beta sequences from common variable immunodeficiency showed fewer deletions and N-nucleotide insertions.

This clone was counted ten times or more. The antigen remains undetermined. With the read ending 3 residues before the CDR3 end, the germline J gene is used to fill in that end. Within the sample, other DNA sequences also encode this same CDR3. Method: immunoSEQ multiplex PCR; TCRdb's copy keeps in-frame clones and lacks some. The sample shows about 26,000 clones, none of them appearing just once. This sequence originates from a human donor with common variable immunodeficiency. Sequencing was done on a sample of peripheral blood mononuclear cells. The chain is built from TRBV7-2 and TRBJ2-1; 14 bases are a match to TRBD2. The CDR3 bases that were read are TGTGCCAGCAGCCTGACTAGCGGGGGGGCTGGTGAG. It codes for CASSLTSGGAGE. The CDR3 as a whole reads CASSLTSGGAGEQFF. Together with reference TRBV7-2 and TRBJ2-1, the CDR3 gives the full variable domain: GAGVSQSPSNKVTEKGKDVELRCDPISGHTALYWYRQSLGQGLEFLIYFQGNSAPDKSGLPSDRFSAERTGGSVSTLTIQRTQQEDSAVYLCASSLTSGGAGEQFFGPGTRLTVL.